This TCR beta chain is from a study of patients with pleural tuberculosis. MiXCR, applied by TCRdb to the reads, yields one record per CDR3 protein. The sample holds around 50,000 distinct CDR3 sequences, 7.3% seen once. The TCR was taken from a human donor with pleural tuberculosis.

In DNA, the CDR3 is TGTGCCAGCAGCGAGTCCCACAATGAGCAGTTCTTC. This codes for CASSESHNEQFF. The chain employs TRBV11-1 and TRBJ2-1; D is unresolved. CDR3 length equals 12 residues. Trimming took off 5 bases at V and 5 bases at J, with 7 bases between the two ends. Germline CDR1 SGHAT, CDR2 FQDESV (reference sequence).